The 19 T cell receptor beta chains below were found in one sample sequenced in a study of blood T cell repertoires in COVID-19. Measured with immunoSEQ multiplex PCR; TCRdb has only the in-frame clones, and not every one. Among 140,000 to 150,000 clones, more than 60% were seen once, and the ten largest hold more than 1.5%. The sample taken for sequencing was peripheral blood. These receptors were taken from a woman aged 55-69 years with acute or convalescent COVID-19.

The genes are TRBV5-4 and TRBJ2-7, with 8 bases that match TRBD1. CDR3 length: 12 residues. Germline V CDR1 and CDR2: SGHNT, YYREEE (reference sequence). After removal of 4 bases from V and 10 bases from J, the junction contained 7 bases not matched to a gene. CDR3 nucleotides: TGTGCCAGCAGCCACGGACAGGGAGAACAGTACTTC. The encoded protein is CASSHGQGEQYF.

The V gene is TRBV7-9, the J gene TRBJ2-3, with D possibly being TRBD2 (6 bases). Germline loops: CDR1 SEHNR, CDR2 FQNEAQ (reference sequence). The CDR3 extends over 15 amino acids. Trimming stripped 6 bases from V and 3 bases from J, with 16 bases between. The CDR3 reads CASRQAGAGTDTQYF. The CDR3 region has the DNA TGTGCCAGCAGACAAGCCGGGGCGGGGACAGATACGCAGTATTTT.

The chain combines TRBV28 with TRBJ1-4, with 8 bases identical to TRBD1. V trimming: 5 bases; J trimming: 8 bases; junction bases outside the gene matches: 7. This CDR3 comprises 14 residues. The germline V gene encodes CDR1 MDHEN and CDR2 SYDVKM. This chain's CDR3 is CASSTTGVMEKLFF. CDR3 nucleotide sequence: TGTGCCAGCAGTACGACAGGGGTCATGGAAAAACTGTTTTTT. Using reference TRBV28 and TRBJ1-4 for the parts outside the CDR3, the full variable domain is DVKVTQSSRYLVKRTGEKVFLECVQDMDHENMFWYRQDPGLGLRLIYFSYDVKMKEKGDIPEGYSVSREKKERFSLILESASTNQTSMYLCASSTTGVMEKLFFGSGTQLSVL.

This CDR3 reads CASSKRVPGRGEHGYTF. CDR3 sequence (DNA): TGTGCCAGCAGCAAAAGGGTGCCGGGCAGGGGGGAGCATGGCTACACCTTC. This sequence joins TRBV21-1 and TRBJ1-2; the table calls TRBD1, which could not be checked here. TRBV21-1 represents a pseudogene. The CDR3 runs 17 residues.

The CDR3 is CASSYSSLAGFNEQFF. For the CDR3, the DNA is TGTGCCAGCAGTTACTCGTCACTAGCGGGATTCAATGAGCAGTTCTTC. The chain uses TRBV6-5 and TRBJ2-1, with TRBD2 identical over 10 bases. In germline, CDR1 is MNHEY, CDR2 SVGAGI. The V segment lost 0 bases and the J segment 6 bases; nucleotides outside the gene matches: 5. The CDR3 totals 16 residues.

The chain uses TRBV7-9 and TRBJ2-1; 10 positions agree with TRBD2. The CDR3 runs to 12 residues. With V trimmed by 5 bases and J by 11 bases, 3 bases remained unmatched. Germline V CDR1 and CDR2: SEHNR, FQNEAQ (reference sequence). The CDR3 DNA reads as TGTGCCAGCAGCCCCACTAGCGGGAAGCAGTTCTTC. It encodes CASSPTSGKQFF. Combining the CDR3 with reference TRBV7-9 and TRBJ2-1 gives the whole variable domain DTGVSQNPRHKITKRGQNVTFRCDPISEHNRLYWYRQTLGQGPEFLTYFQNEAQLEKSRLLSDRFSAERPKGSFSTLEIQRTEQGDSAMYLCASSPTSGKQFFGPGTRLTVL.

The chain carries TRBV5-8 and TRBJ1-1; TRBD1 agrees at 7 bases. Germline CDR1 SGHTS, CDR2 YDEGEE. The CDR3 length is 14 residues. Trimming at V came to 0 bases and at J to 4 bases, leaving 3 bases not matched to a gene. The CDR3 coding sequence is TGTGCCAGCAGCTTGGGGACAGGTCTCACTGAAGCTTTCTTT. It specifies CASSLGTGLTEAFF.

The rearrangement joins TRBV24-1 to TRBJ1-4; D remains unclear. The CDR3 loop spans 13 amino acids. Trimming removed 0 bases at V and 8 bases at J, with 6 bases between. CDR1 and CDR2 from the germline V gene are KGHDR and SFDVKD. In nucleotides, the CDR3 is TGTGCCACCAGTGATTTGCTCTTAGAAAAACTGTTTTTT. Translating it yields CATSDLLLEKLFF.

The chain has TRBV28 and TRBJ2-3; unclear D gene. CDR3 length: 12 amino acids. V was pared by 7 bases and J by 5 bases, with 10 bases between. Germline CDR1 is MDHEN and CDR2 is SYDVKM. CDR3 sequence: CASISSGDTQYF. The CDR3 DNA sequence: TGTGCCAGCATTTCCTCGGGAGATACGCAGTATTTT.

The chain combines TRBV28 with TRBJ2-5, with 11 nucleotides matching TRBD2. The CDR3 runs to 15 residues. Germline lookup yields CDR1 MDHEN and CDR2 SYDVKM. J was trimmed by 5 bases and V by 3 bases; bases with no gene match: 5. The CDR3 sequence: CASSFTGTSGETQYF. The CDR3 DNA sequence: TGTGCCAGCAGTTTTACCGGGACTAGCGGTGAGACCCAGTACTTC.

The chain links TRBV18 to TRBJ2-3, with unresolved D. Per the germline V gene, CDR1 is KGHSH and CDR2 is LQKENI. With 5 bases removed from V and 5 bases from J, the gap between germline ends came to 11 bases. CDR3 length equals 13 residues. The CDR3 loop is CASSEWAGDTQYF. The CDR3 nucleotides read TGTGCCAGCTCAGAGTGGGCCGGAGATACGCAGTATTTT.

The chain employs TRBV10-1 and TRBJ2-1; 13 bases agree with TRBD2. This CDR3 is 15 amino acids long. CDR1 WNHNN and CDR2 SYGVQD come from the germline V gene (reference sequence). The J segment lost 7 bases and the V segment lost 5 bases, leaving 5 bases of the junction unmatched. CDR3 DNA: TGCGCCAGCAGTAAGGGACTAGCGGGATTGAATGAGCAGTTCTTC. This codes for CASSKGLAGLNEQFF.

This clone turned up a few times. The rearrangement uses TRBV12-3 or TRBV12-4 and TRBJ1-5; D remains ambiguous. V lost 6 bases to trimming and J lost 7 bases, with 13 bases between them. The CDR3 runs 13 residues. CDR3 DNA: TGTGCCAGCAGGCAGCATCCGGAGCAGCCCCAGCATTTT. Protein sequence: CASRQHPEQPQHF.

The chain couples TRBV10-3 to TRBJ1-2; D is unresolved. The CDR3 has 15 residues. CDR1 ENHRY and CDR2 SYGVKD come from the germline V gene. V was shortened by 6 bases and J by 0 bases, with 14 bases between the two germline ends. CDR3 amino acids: CAIRRVRVANYGYTF. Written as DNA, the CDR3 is TGTGCCATCAGGAGGGTTCGGGTAGCTAACTATGGCTACACCTTC.

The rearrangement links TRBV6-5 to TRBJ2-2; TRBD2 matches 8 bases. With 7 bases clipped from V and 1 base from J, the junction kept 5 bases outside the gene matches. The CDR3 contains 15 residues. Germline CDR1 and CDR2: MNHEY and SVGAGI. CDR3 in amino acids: CASNLAGGNTGELFF. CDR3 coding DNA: TGTGCCAGCAACCTGGCGGGAGGGAACACCGGGGAGCTGTTTTTT.

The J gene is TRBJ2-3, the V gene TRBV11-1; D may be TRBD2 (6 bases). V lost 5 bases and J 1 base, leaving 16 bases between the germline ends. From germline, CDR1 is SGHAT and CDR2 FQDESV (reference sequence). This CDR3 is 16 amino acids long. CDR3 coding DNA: TGTGCCAGCAGCCAGACTAGAGGGTACGGCACAGATACGCAGTATTTT. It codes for CASSQTRGYGTDTQYF.

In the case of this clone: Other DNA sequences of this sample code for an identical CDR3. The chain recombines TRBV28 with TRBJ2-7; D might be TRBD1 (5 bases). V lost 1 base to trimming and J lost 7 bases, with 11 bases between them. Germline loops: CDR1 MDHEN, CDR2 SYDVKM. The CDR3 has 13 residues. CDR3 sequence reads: CASSLSSPGEQYF. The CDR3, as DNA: TGTGCCAGCAGTTTATCGTCCCCAGGGGAGCAGTACTTC.

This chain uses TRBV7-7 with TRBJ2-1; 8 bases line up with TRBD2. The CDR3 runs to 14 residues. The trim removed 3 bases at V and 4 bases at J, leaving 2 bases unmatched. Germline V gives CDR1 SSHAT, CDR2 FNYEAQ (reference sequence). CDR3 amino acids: CASSLSSGYNEQFF. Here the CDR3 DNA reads TGTGCCAGCAGCTTGTCTAGCGGGTACAATGAGCAGTTCTTC.

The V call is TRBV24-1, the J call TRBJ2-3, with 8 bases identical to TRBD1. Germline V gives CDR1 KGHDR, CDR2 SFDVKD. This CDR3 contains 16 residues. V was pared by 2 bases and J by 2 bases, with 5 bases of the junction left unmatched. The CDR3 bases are TGTGCCACCAGTGATTCTCAGACAGGGGTCACAGATACGCAGTATTTT. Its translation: CATSDSQTGVTDTQYF.